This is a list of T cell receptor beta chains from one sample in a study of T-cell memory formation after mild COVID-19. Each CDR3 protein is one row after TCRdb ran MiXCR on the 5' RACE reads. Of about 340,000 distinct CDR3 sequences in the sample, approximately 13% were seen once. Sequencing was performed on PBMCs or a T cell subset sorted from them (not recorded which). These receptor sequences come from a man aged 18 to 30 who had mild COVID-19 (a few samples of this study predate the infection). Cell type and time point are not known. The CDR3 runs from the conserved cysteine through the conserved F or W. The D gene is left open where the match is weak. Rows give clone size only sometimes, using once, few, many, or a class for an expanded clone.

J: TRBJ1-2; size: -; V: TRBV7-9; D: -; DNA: TGTGCCAGCAGACCTACGACAGGCTATGGCTACACCTTC; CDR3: CASRPTTGYGYTF
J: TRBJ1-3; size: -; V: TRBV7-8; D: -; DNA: TGTGCCAGCAGCCTAATCCAGGGAGGGGGTATAAGTGGAAACACCATATATTTT; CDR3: CASSLIQGGGISGNTIYF
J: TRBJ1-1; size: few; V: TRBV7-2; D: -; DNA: TGTGCCAGCAGCTTAGTCCGGATAATGAACACTGAAGCTTTCTTT; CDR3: CASSLVRIMNTEAFF
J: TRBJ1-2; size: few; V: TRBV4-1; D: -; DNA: TGCGCCAGCAGTCGGGTGGGGGTGAACTATGGCTACACCTTC; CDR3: CASSRVGVNYGYTF
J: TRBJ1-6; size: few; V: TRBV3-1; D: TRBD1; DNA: TGTGCCAGCAGCCCGGAAGGGGGCTTCGATTCACCCCTCCACTTT; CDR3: CASSPEGGFDSPLHF
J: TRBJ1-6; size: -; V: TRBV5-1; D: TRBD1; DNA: TGCGCCAGCAGCTTGGAGGGACAGGGGACACCCCTCCACTTT; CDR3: CASSLEGQGTPLHF
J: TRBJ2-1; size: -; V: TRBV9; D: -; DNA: TGTGCCAGCAGCCTGCGACTAGGTGAGCAGTTCTTC; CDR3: CASSLRLGEQFF
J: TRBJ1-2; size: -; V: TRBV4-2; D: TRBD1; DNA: TGTGCCAGCAGCCTCTCCGGGACAGGGGGCAATGGCTACACCTTC; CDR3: CASSLSGTGGNGYTF
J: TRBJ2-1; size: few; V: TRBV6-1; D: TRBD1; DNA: TGTGCCATACATGCGGGGACAGGGGTTAGTAATGAGCAGTTCTTC; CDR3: CAIHAGTGVSNEQFF
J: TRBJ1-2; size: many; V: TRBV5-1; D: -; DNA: TGTGCCAGCAGCCTTGACAGAGGCAACTATGGCTACACCTTC; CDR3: CASSLDRGNYGYTF
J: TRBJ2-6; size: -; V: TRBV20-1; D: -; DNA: TGCAGTGCTGTCCGGGACACCACCAACGTCCTGACTTTC; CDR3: CSAVRDTTNVLTF
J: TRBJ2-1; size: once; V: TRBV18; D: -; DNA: TGTGCCAGCTCCTCCCCGCGGTCCTACAATGAGCAGTTCTTC; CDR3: CASSSPRSYNEQFF
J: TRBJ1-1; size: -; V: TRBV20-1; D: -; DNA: TGCAGTGCTAGGGGTAGACCGAACACTGAAGCTTTCTTT; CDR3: CSARGRPNTEAFF
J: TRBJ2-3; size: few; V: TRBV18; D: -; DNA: TGTGCCAGCTCTTGGGACACAAATACGCAGTATTTT; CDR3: CASSWDTNTQYF